Each of the 24 T cell receptor beta chains below was sequenced from the same sample in a study of cytomegalovirus exposure and HLA in healthy donors. PCR primers comprised 60 Vbeta and 13 Jbeta primers. The protocol was immunoSEQ multiplex PCR, while the TCRdb copy is restricted to in-frame clones and leaves out a portion. This sample has about 170,000 clones; 73% occur once, and the top ten carry 5.4%. Input material: PBMCs. The origin of the receptors is a woman under 30 in good health and CMV-seropositive.

The table lists this clone with a count of one. V is TRBV28 and J is TRBJ1-2; tentatively, D is TRBD1 (5 bases). Trimming cost V 2 bases and J 6 bases, with 7 bases left between them. This CDR3 spans 12 amino acids. The germline gives CDR1 MDHEN, CDR2 SYDVKM. CDR3 region: CASSLGADGYTF. As DNA, the CDR3 is TGTGCCAGCAGTTTAGGGGCGGATGGCTACACCTTC.

The chain carries TRBV29-1 and TRBJ2-7; 9 bases match TRBD1. Looked up from germline, CDR1 is SQVTM and CDR2 is ANQGSEA. Losses at the gene ends were 7 bases for V and 2 bases for J; bases not matched to a gene: 12. The CDR3 has 15 residues. The chain's CDR3 is CSADLRDRATYEQYF. The CDR3 bases are TGCAGCGCCGACCTCCGGGACAGGGCCACCTACGAGCAGTACTTC.

This chain joins TRBV7-9 and TRBJ1-5; the match to TRBD1 covers 7 bases. Germline assignment: CDR1 SEHNR and CDR2 FQNEAQ (reference sequence). The V gene end was trimmed by 8 bases and the J gene end by 7 bases; junction bases not matched to a gene: 11. There are 14 residues in the CDR3. CDR3 amino acids: CASADRASGQPQHF. CDR3 coding DNA: TGTGCCAGCGCAGACAGGGCGAGCGGGCAGCCCCAGCATTTT.

In its sample, this clone was seen once. This rearrangement joins TRBV7-2 to TRBJ2-1, with D perhaps matching TRBD2 (5 bases). CDR1 and CDR2 (germline): SGHTA, FQGNSA. Trimming shortened V by 2 bases and J by 6 bases, and 11 bases separated the two germline ends. CDR3 length: 14 residues. Here the CDR3 reads CASSLRSSTNEQFF. CDR3 coding DNA: TGTGCCAGCAGCTTAAGATCTAGCACCAATGAGCAGTTCTTC.

The chain recombines TRBV25-1 with TRBJ2-7; 11 bases fit TRBD1. CDR3 length: 15 residues. The ends lost 2 bases at V and 4 bases at J; junction bases unmatched: 4. Germline loops: CDR1 MGHDK, CDR2 SYGVNS. This chain's CDR3 is CASSEGQGAIYEQYF. In DNA, the CDR3 is TGTGCCAGCAGTGAAGGACAGGGGGCGATATACGAGCAGTACTTC.

With respect to this clone: The junction does not match germline at one end; this may be a read error. The chain is built from TRBV7-9 and TRBJ2-7; no reliable D call. In germline, CDR1 is SEHNR, CDR2 FQNEAQ (reference sequence). This CDR3 region has 11 residues. The CDR3 DNA follows: TGTTCCAGCAGCACAGCCTACGAGCAGTACTTC. As protein: CSSSTAYEQYF. Complete variable domain (other parts from reference TRBV7-9 and TRBJ2-7): DTGVSQNPRHKITKRGQNVTFRCDPISEHNRLYWYRQTLGQGPEFLTYFQNEAQLEKSRLLSDRFSAERPKGSFSTLEIQRTEQGDSAMYLCSSSTAYEQYFGPGTRLTVT.

CDR3 in amino acids: CSVEEGARTEAFF. Here the CDR3 DNA reads TGCAGCGTTGAAGAGGGGGCGCGAACTGAAGCTTTCTTT. The V and J genes are TRBV29-1 and TRBJ1-1, with a tentative D call TRBD1 (6 bases). The germline CDR1 and CDR2 sequences are SQVTM and ANQGSEA. The V gene lost 0 bases and the J gene lost 5 bases, with 10 bases spanning the gap. This CDR3 comprises 13 residues.

V is TRBV7-9 and J is TRBJ2-7; D ambiguous. Germline values: CDR1 SEHNR, CDR2 FQNEAQ (reference sequence). V lost 1 base and J lost 2, with 9 bases in between. The CDR3 extends over 14 amino acids. In nucleotides, the CDR3 is TGTGCCAGCAGCTTAGTAGTGTCGGCCTACGAGCAGTACTTC. This gives the protein CASSLVVSAYEQYF.

This clone was seen a few times. V is TRBV4-2 and J is TRBJ2-2; 8 nucleotides align to TRBD1. The CDR3 sequence is 18 residues long. Trimming at V came to 3 bases and at J to 1 base, leaving 10 bases not matched to a gene. The germline V gene encodes CDR1 LGHNA and CDR2 YNFKEQ. CDR3 DNA sequence: TGTGCCAGCAGCCAGTCCCAGGGGGCAGATGTGAACACCGGGGAGCTGTTTTTT. Amino acids: CASSQSQGADVNTGELFF.

The rearrangement links TRBV5-4 to TRBJ2-2; the D is unclear. Trimming removed 1 base from V and 4 bases from J, with 5 bases in between. The germline gives CDR1 SGHNT, CDR2 YYREEE (reference sequence). The CDR3 consists of 13 residues. The CDR3 loop is CASSLSGTGELFF. CDR3 coding DNA: TGTGCCAGCAGCTTGTCAGGCACCGGGGAGCTGTTTTTT.

The chain combines TRBV6-6 with TRBJ1-3; possibly TRBD1 for D (6 bases). The CDR3 has 15 residues. CDR1 and CDR2 (germline): MNHNY, SVGAGI (reference sequence). Trimming shortened V by 2 bases and J by 1 base, and 9 bases separated the two germline ends. CDR3 coding DNA: TGTGCCAGCAGTTACGGACAGACATCTGGAAACACCATATATTTT. It yields the protein CASSYGQTSGNTIYF.

The rearrangement links TRBV5-5 to TRBJ1-3; D gene ambiguous. Germline V CDR1 and CDR2: SGHKS, YYEKEE (reference sequence). The CDR3 covers 14 residues. V was trimmed by 1 base and J by 3 bases, leaving 8 bases between them. The chain's CDR3 is CASSLRNFGNTIYF. In DNA form, the CDR3 reads TGTGCCAGCAGCTTGCGAAACTTTGGAAACACCATATATTTT.

Only one count was recorded for this clone. This chain links TRBV2 with TRBJ2-2, with 10 bases identical to TRBD2. CDR3 size: 14 residues. J was trimmed by 9 bases and V by 6 bases; bases with no gene match: 7. CDR1 SNHLY and CDR2 FYNNEI come from the germline V gene. The CDR3 spells CASRGLALRWELFF. CDR3 DNA sequence: TGTGCCAGCAGGGGACTAGCGCTTCGATGGGAGCTGTTTTTT.

CDR3 loop: CASTLGGAPDTQYF. The CDR3 coding sequence is TGTGCCAGCACCCTCGGGGGGGCCCCAGATACGCAGTATTTT. V and J are TRBV6-6 and TRBJ2-3; 8 nucleotides align to TRBD2. The CDR3 has 14 residues. The V segment lost 7 bases and the J segment 4 bases; nucleotides outside the gene matches: 7. Germline CDR1 reads MNHNY; CDR2 reads SVGAGI (reference sequence).

V and J are TRBV6-6 and TRBJ2-1; 9 bases agree with TRBD2. CDR1 is MNHNY, CDR2 SVGAGI, per germline (reference sequence). The junction had 12 bases not matched to a gene; V was cut back by 6 bases and J by 9 bases. CDR3 length: 15 amino acids. Here the CDR3 reads CASRPFAGGLGEQFF. In DNA form, the CDR3 reads TGTGCCAGCAGACCCTTCGCGGGGGGGCTTGGTGAGCAGTTCTTC.

The chain uses TRBV11-3 and TRBJ2-2; TRBD2 might be the D (7 bases). V was pared by 8 bases and J by 2 bases, with 18 bases between. Germline CDR1 reads SGHNT; CDR2 reads YENEEA. There are 16 residues in the CDR3. The CDR3 coding sequence is TGTGCCAGCTCCCGGAGGGGGGGCAGCAACACCGGGGAGCTGTTTTTT. Its translation: CASSRRGGSNTGELFF.

The J gene is TRBJ1-1, the V gene TRBV11-2, with D tentatively TRBD1 (5 bases). Germline CDR1 SGHAT, CDR2 FQNNGV. The CDR3 is made up of 14 amino acids. Trimming left V 2 bases short and J 5 bases short, with 12 bases between. CDR3 amino acids: CASSLYQGGTEAFF. The CDR3, as DNA: TGTGCCAGCAGCTTATACCAGGGAGGGACTGAAGCTTTCTTT.

The table lists this clone with a count of one. This chain connects TRBV28 to TRBJ1-2; a possible D gene is TRBD1 (6 bases). Looked up from germline, CDR1 is MDHEN and CDR2 is SYDVKM. The CDR3 sequence is 14 residues long. Trimming pared 6 bases from V and 0 bases from J, leaving 11 bases between. CDR3 in amino acids: CASSHRASNYGYTF. The CDR3 DNA reads TGTGCCAGCAGCCACAGGGCGTCTAACTATGGCTACACCTTC.

This chain uses TRBV18 with TRBJ1-5; weak D call: TRBD1 (5 bases). The V gene's germline CDR1 is KGHSH and CDR2 LQKENI. The CDR3 has 14 residues. Trimming cost V 2 bases and J 9 bases, with 14 bases left between them. The CDR3 DNA sequence: TGTGCCAGCTCACCATCGGCAGGGCAAGGGCCCCAGCATTTT. This encodes CASSPSAGQGPQHF.

This chain links TRBV5-6 with TRBJ1-3, with no clear D. CDR1 is SGHDT and CDR2 is YYEEEE in the germline V gene. Trimming left V 4 bases short and J 4 bases short, with 15 bases between. This CDR3 is 15 amino acids long. In DNA form, the CDR3 reads TGTGCCAGCAGCGTGAGATTTATAGCAGGAAACACCATATATTTT. It translates to CASSVRFIAGNTIYF. Full variable domain (missing parts from reference TRBV5-6 and TRBJ1-3): DAGVTQSPTHLIKTRGQQVTLRCSPKSGHDTVSWYQQALGQGPQFIFQYYEEEERQRGNFPDRFSGHQFPNYSSELNVNALLLGDSALYLCASSVRFIAGNTIYFGEGSWLTVV.

V is TRBV9 and J is TRBJ1-3; the match to TRBD1 covers 7 bases. Germline V gene sequence: CDR1 SGDLS, CDR2 YYNGEE. This CDR3 has 16 residues. Trimming took 3 bases from V and 2 from J; bases not matched to a gene: 8. This chain's CDR3 is CASSGRQGVAGNTIYF. The CDR3 region has the DNA TGTGCCAGCAGCGGAAGACAGGGAGTGGCTGGAAACACCATATATTTT.

Note on this clone: At one end, the junction sequence differs from germline, possibly due to a read error. The sample carries other DNA sequences with the same CDR3. The chain recombines TRBV12-5 with TRBJ1-1; D ambiguous. Germline V gene data show CDR1 as LGHNT and CDR2 as FRNRAP. The CDR3 runs to 14 residues. CDR3 sequence reads: CASGLVPGNTEAFF. For the CDR3, the DNA is TGTGCTAGTGGTCTGGTACCGGGGAACACTGAAGCTTTCTTT.

The gene calls are TRBV6-5 and TRBJ1-4, with D uncertain. CDR1 is MNHEY and CDR2 is SVGAGI in the germline V gene. Trimming cost V 4 bases and J 5 bases, with 11 bases left between them. This CDR3 has 14 amino acids. The CDR3 reads CASSSSHQNEKLFF. The DNA of the CDR3 is TGTGCCAGCAGTTCATCTCATCAGAATGAAAAACTGTTTTTT.

The chain combines TRBV4-3 with TRBJ1-1; 7 nucleotides agree with TRBD1. Germline assignment: CDR1 LGHNA and CDR2 YSLEER. The CDR3 runs to 13 residues. The V segment lost 6 bases and the J segment 7 bases; nucleotides outside the gene matches: 8. The CDR3 loop is CASSTRQGLEAFF. CDR3 nucleotides: TGCGCCAGCAGTACAAGACAGGGCCTTGAAGCTTTCTTT.